This entry lists 2 T cell receptor beta chains sequenced from one sample in a study of T cell responses to AZD1222 COVID-19 vaccine. The data were produced by immunoSEQ multiplex PCR, yet TCRdb's version contains in-frame clones alone and is incomplete. The repertoire holds 150,000 or so clones, with 90% as singletons. Specimen: peripheral blood, collected on day 0 of AZD1222 vaccination. These receptors all stem from an adult in good health.

Details on this clone: The sample has other DNA sequences that encode this CDR3 too. The gene calls are TRBV3-1 (or the pseudogene TRBV3-2) and TRBJ1-5, with a tentative D call TRBD1 (5 bases). CDR3 length: 13 residues. Germline V gives CDR1 LGHDT, CDR2 YNNKEL (reference sequence). The germline V and J ends were trimmed by 3 bases and 6 bases, with 9 bases remaining between them. CDR3 in amino acids: CASSQGLGQPQHF. In nucleotides, the CDR3 is TGTGCCAGCAGCCAGGGACTAGGTCAGCCCCAGCATTTT.

This rearrangement joins TRBV9 to TRBJ1-1, with 11 bases that match TRBD1. V shed 6 bases, J shed 4 bases, and the junction held 5 bases outside the gene matches. CDR3 length equals 14 residues. Germline-derived CDR1 and CDR2 are SGDLS and YYNGEE. CDR3 nucleotide sequence: TGTGCCAGCACACTAGGGACAGGGGGCACTGAAGCTTTCTTT. Translation: CASTLGTGGTEAFF.